Following are 8 T cell receptor beta chains from one sample sequenced in a study of blood T cell repertoires in COVID-19. Clones were read by immunoSEQ multiplex PCR, and TCRdb kept only the in-frame ones, dropping some. In the table there are some 120,000 clones, 85% to 90% of which are singletons. The sample consisted of peripheral blood. The receptors were sampled from a human donor in a cohort sampled during active COVID-19.

Concerning this clone: The identical CDR3 is also encoded by other nucleotide sequences in the sample. This chain links TRBV5-1 with TRBJ1-1; a weak D match, TRBD1 (6 bases). The CDR3 contains 13 residues. The germline V gene encodes CDR1 SGHRS and CDR2 YFSETQ. The V and J ends lost 0 bases and 5 bases respectively, with 8 bases between them. The CDR3 region is CASSLETGTEAFF. The CDR3 bases are TGCGCCAGCAGCTTGGAAACAGGGACTGAAGCTTTCTTT.

This chain links TRBV5-1 with TRBJ2-5; 13 positions match TRBD2. V lost 5 bases, J lost 3 bases, and 4 bases stayed unmatched. The germline CDR1 and CDR2 sequences are SGHRS and YFSETQ. This CDR3 has 15 amino acids. Written as DNA, the CDR3 is TGCGCCAGCAGTTTTGGACTAGCGGGAGAAGAGACCCAGTACTTC. This codes for CASSFGLAGEETQYF.

The chain links TRBV29-1 to TRBJ2-7, with a possible D match to TRBD2 (5 bases). This CDR3 comprises 13 residues. Germline V gene lookup returns CDR1 SQVTM and CDR2 ANQGSEA. V lost 7 bases and J lost 1, with 14 bases in between. The CDR3 protein is CSGLTTESYEQYF. In DNA, the CDR3 is TGCAGCGGACTAACGACGGAATCCTACGAGCAGTACTTC.

The chain uses TRBV7-6 and TRBJ2-5; 13 bases are a match to TRBD2. CDR3 length: 21 amino acids. CDR1 SGHVS and CDR2 FNYEAQ come from the germline V gene. J gave up 1 base and V 5 bases, and 19 bases lay outside the gene matches. CDR3 DNA: TGTGCCAGCAGCGGCAGCGGGTATCGGGGACTAGCGGGGAAGTTCCAAGAGACCCAGTACTTC. Translation: CASSGSGYRGLAGKFQETQYF.

Comments on this clone: The same CDR3 can be traced to other DNA sequences in this sample. This sequence joins TRBV5-4 and TRBJ2-3, with 8 bases that match TRBD2. CDR3 length: 14 residues. Germline V gives CDR1 SGHNT, CDR2 YYREEE (reference sequence). The J segment lost 1 base and the V segment lost 4 bases, leaving 2 bases of the junction unmatched. The CDR3 loop reads CASSLRGGTDTQYF. In nucleotides, the CDR3 is TGTGCCAGCAGCCTGCGGGGGGGCACAGATACGCAGTATTTT.

The chain combines TRBV11-2 with TRBJ1-2, with D possibly being TRBD1 (6 bases). Trimming left V 6 bases short and J 2 bases short, with 10 bases between. The germline V gene has CDR1 SGHAT and CDR2 FQNNGV. The CDR3 is 13 residues long. CDR3 residues: CASSFGQNYGYTF. DNA of the CDR3: TGTGCCAGCAGTTTCGGACAGAACTATGGCTACACCTTC. Together with reference TRBV11-2 and TRBJ1-2, the CDR3 gives the full variable domain: EAGVAQSPRYKIIEKRQSVAFWCNPISGHATLYWYQQILGQGPKLLIQFQNNGVVDDSQLPKDRFSAERLKGVDSTLKIQPAKLEDSAVYLCASSFGQNYGYTFGSGTRLTVV.

V and J are TRBV2 and TRBJ2-3; D is undetermined. Germline-derived CDR1 and CDR2 are SNHLY and FYNNEI. V lost 5 bases and J lost 3, with 18 bases in between. The CDR3 runs 16 residues. CDR3: CASSQGFGYLTDTQYF. In nucleotides, the CDR3 is TGTGCCAGCAGTCAAGGGTTCGGGTATTTGACAGATACGCAGTATTTT.

This clone was seen a handful of times. The chain carries TRBV6-4 and TRBJ2-3; the D gene is possibly TRBD2 (7 bases). The CDR3 consists of 15 residues. Germline V CDR1 and CDR2: MRHNA, SNTAGT. V dropped 5 bases and J dropped 0 bases, with 12 bases sitting between them. The CDR3 DNA reads TGTGCCAGCAGTTCGGGGGGCCTTAGCACAGATACGCAGTATTTT. As protein: CASSSGGLSTDTQYF.